The following is a T cell receptor beta chain sequence with its context. What it binds is unknown. RNA transcripts provided the template for amplifying TCR beta CDR3 regions. The first-round RT-PCR employed HTBI primers together with the Qiagen OneStep RT-PCR kit. A multiplex PCR was then performed as the second round. Using its own MiXCR run on the multiplex PCR reads, TCRdb lists one record per CDR3 protein. The sample carries some 1.1 million distinct CDR3 sequences, about two fifths recorded once. There are 14 residues in the CDR3. Germline values: CDR1 DFQATT, CDR2 SNEGSKA (reference sequence). V shed 0 bases and J shed 6 bases, with 14 bases lying between them. The record originates from a study of Graves' ophthalmopathy and Graves' hyperthyroidism. Across the study: Stable hyperthyroidism denotes an absence of ophthalmopathy throughout 18 months of follow-up. Study-level findings and limits: Blood also carried most expanded thyroid clonotypes exceeding 0.001 frequency.

Included hyperthyroidism patients were aged 18 to 65 and newly diagnosed (under 2 months' duration). The chain couples TRBV20-1 to TRBJ1-2; D uncertain. This receptor was obtained from an adult man with Graves' hyperthyroidism. What was sequenced was peripheral blood or thyroid tissue (not recorded which). The CDR3 protein is CSARDRLAGHGYTF. CDR3 sequence (DNA): TGCAGTGCTAGAGATCGACTAGCGGGCCATGGCTACACCTTC.